This TCR beta chain was obtained from a study of neurological immune-mediated disorders. Overall study results and limits: None of the CDR3 amino acid sequences found in expanded clones was shared across subjects. This suggests that the TCR-beta repertoires were private in all groups. When repertoires were grouped phylogenetically, those of 18 of 34 multiple sclerosis patients fell into one related-CDR3 cluster, a possible signature.

The sample holds many counts of this clonotype. What it binds is unknown. MiXCR was run by TCRdb on the 5' RACE reads, yielding one entry per CDR3 protein. The data hold around 70,000 distinct CDR3 sequences, with 3% to 4% observed a single time. Source material was 2 million unsorted PBMCs, stored at -80 °C in RNAlater. V lost 6 bases and J 3 bases, leaving 19 bases between the germline ends. CDR1 is SGHDT and CDR2 is YYEEEE in the germline V gene. The CDR3 runs to 16 residues. This TCR derives from a woman in her fifties or sixties with multiple sclerosis. Sample: PBMCs. This chain joins TRBV5-6 and TRBJ2-1; tentatively, D is TRBD1 (5 bases). CDR3 sequence: CASTRLEDTYYNEQFF. The CDR3 DNA reads as TGTGCCAGCACGCGCCTAGAGGACACCTACTACAATGAGCAGTTCTTC.